The present entry profiles one TCR beta chain with its context. Which antigen it targets is not known. No clone much larger than this one lies a single base away; base qualities are absent. From the cysteine up to the phenylalanine, the CDR3 has a length of 17 residues. The entry retains the CDR3 DNA only, 51 bases that are in frame from base 1. V loses 8 bases at its end and J loses 3 bases; junction bases beyond the gene matches: 15. CDR1 and CDR2, per the germline V gene, are MGHDK and SYGVNS. This entry is derived from a study of cytomegalovirus exposure and HLA in healthy donors (dated by TCRdb to about 2017). Describing the broader study: An earlier analysis of around 600 of the donors reported 250 to 350 Gb of sequence data and some 120 million unique TCR beta sequences from 150 million to 200 million T cells. Every discovery cohort repertoire had been produced on one sequencing platform. The study aimed to test whether signatures of past pathogen exposure could be identified by cataloging public T cell receptors. Alongside the repertoire data, information on donor age, sex, ethnicity and CMV serostatus was compiled. Along with the roughly 670-subject first cohort, a separate validation cohort of 120 different subjects was used. HLA typing covered class I and class II loci at four-digit resolution. A few DR-DQ haplotypes were treated as single units for association and clustering because of strong linkage in the cohort. The number of typed donors differed by locus: about 620-640 for A, B, C, DRB1 and DQB1; some 540 for DQA1; approximately 610 for DPA1; and about 450 for DPB1. In the later analysis, no new phenotypic data were used to find candidate immune exposures; instead, reliance was placed on TCR beta sequences and their occurrence across donors. A later analysis re-analyzed previously published TCR beta repertoires from roughly 690 donors and added high-resolution HLA genotyping to study TCR occurrence patterns. The study profiled the T cell repertoires of 500 to 800 subjects by immunosequencing and related them to cytomegalovirus serostatus. The genetic ancestry cluster associated with self-reported Caucasian donors included about 84% of the roughly 400 genotyped donors. In a later genetic analysis, genome-wide SNP genotypes for about three fifths of the roughly 670 donors were used, and that subset was treated as a discovery cohort. An early release that covered some 640 HLA-typed donors contained around 330 gigabases of sequencing data and tens of millions of unique TCR sequences. High-throughput TCR immunosequencing, statistical association of individual TCRs with disease status, and machine learning were combined to predict cytomegalovirus infection status. An earlier analysis of approximately 630 of the donors applied high-throughput TCR beta sequencing to assess whether each TCR beta V gene segment acted as functional or pseudogenic. Among around 400 genotyped donors of the cohort, an average of roughly 230,000 unique TCR beta nucleotide sequences was sequenced per donor, of which about 18% were non-productive.

Receptor libraries were prepared by the immunoSEQ multiplex PCR assay. The multiplex PCR relied on a mix of 60 forward primers for TCR Vbeta segments and 13 reverse primers for TCR Jbeta segments. Amplification of the CDR3 region of rearranged TCR beta genes was performed with a multiplex PCR assay on genomic DNA. On the Illumina HiSeq System, the amplified TCR beta libraries were sequenced as 87-base-pair reads. In the original analysis: A later analysis counted about 80 million unique TCR beta chains across the 666 repertoires, and some 12 million of these chains were shared by at least two donors. A nearest-neighbor algorithm error-corrected the raw reads and collapsed the reads into unique sequences, merging closely related sequences to remove PCR and sequencing errors. Alignment of CDR3 sequences to IMGT reference sequences was used to assign V, D and J gene segments. Each retained sequence needed at least a six-nucleotide match to both a V gene segment and a J gene segment. A rearrangement counted as productive if the CDR3 had no stop codons and remained in frame with V and J, and every other rearrangement counted as non-productive. CDR3 was defined according to IMGT convention as the region running from the second conserved V-encoded cysteine to the conserved J-encoded phenylalanine. Sequences without an unambiguous match to a single V gene segment were excluded from the earlier analysis of several hundred of the donors. In an earlier analysis of several hundred of the donors, a V segment was called functional when productive rearrangements were above 56.7%, and segregating when the standard deviation between donors exceeded 5%. A statistical classification framework was built for diagnosing cytomegalovirus status from the catalog of TCR beta chain sequences. A later analysis assigned V and J genes by comparing TCR nucleotide sequences with IMGT/GENE-DB human TR gene sequences. The TCRdist pipeline was used in a later analysis to assign CDR3 sequences and most-parsimonious VDJ recombination scenarios. In a later analysis, every TCR beta chain was defined by the combination of its CDR3 amino acid sequence and its V-gene family, and reads without a unique V-gene family were dropped. In a later analysis, fewer than 600 highly shared, low-generation-probability nucleotide sequences were removed to address suspected cross-contamination and a sequencing artifact. For each public chain, a later analysis derived a clonal expansion index from normalized ranks of inferred template counts within each repertoire. In a later analysis, generation probabilities were computed with a VDJ recombination model fitted to out-of-frame rearrangements, and the resulting probabilities were checked against IGoR. In a later analysis, hypergeometric tests were used to score TCR-TCR, TCR-HLA and TCR-CMV co-occurrence, with a repertoire-size bias correction applied to TCR pairs. In a later analysis, false discovery rates were estimated by permuting HLA or CMV assignments 20 times. In a later analysis, co-occurring TCRs were grouped using DBSCAN, with TCRdist sequence similarity added in when clustering inside HLA-allele-positive subsets. Repertoires with fewer than 30,000 or more than 120,000 public chains were left out of co-occurrence clustering, as were about five repertoires with anomalous nucleotide sharing. TCRdb stores this immuneACCESS table with in-frame sequences only. Part of the clones is absent; in the studies checked, under half of the shortfall reflects unresolved V genes, and no reason is known for the rest. V and J calls and clone size are those listed in that table; D and trimming were worked out from the DNA. For this sample the table gives around 120,000 clones, of which less than 90% were detected only once. Over 0.2% of the sample is held by the ten biggest clonotypes.

Paper-wide results and their limitations: An earlier analysis of approximately 540 of the donors showed that most TCR beta V segments appeared in productive rearrangements either about 87% or about 30% of the time, which broadly matched IMGT annotations. Because some donors lacked HLA typing at each locus, the association tests relied only on the typed subset. The authors suggested that the approach could potentially be extended to other disease states and immunological phenotypes. A further reported finding was that TCR beta sequences accurately predicted the HLA-A and HLA-B alleles for most subjects in the first cohort. According to a later analysis, most CMV-associated TCR beta chains appeared to be HLA-restricted, and the HLA associations seemed to be driven largely by CMV exposure. In both the original and validation cohorts, the classifier was reported to diagnose cytomegalovirus status with high specificity and sensitivity. Across donors, most TCR sequences were observed very rarely, whereas some public TCRs were present in many individuals. Assigning TCR associations to individual alleles was difficult when HLA alleles, especially DR and DQ, strongly co-occurred. In a later genetic analysis, a missense DCLRE1C variant was associated with V-gene and J-gene trimming of TCR beta chains, and the association was replicated in an independent cohort. The sequencing pipeline was judged likely to have produced a cluster of highly shared sequence variants as a technical artifact. For the cohort, immune exposure information was limited to CMV serostatus. This cohort had only TCR beta chains sequenced, and the lack of alpha or paired-chain data limited which features could be detected. Some IMGT-functional V segments, including TRBV6-2 and TRBV6-3, could not be told apart with the 87-base-pair reads, so those segments were excluded. In a later genetic analysis, fewer N-insertions in productive TCRs were reported among donors in an Asian-associated ancestry cluster than the approximately 710-donor mean. The presence/absence analyses assumed that sequencing depth was roughly uniform across donors, and that assumption may not be true. The study gave a list of 150 to 200 TCR beta chains associated with cytomegalovirus. A later analysis reported that several top co-occurrence clusters appeared linked to parvovirus B19, influenza, CMV and Epstein-Barr virus. Correlated functional status among segregating V segments might be attributable to linkage disequilibrium, but an unknown experimental factor could not be ruled out. Three of the identified cytomegalovirus-associated TCR beta chains were confirmed in vitro to be specific for cytomegalovirus antigens. In a later analysis, HLA-associated TCR beta chains were found to be more clonally expanded and to have lower generation probabilities than equally common non-associated chains. The earlier analysis of nearly 600 of the donors excluded around 17 rarely observed V segments, including chromosome 9 orphons, because counts were too low. Specific HLA alleles were associated with more than 15,000 TCR beta sequences at a false discovery rate of 0.05 in a later analysis. According to a later analysis, TCR association rates differed among HLA loci, with DRB1 alleles showing the most associated TCRs and HLA-C alleles showing the fewest.

The cohort was made up of 666 healthy bone marrow donors. At the time of sampling, every cohort member was nominally healthy, though immune exposures that went unrecorded were likely present. The donor tested CMV seronegative and was one of the 352 seronegative cohort members. A peripheral blood sample was collected from each donor, and TCR beta sequencing was performed on peripheral blood mononuclear cells. Genomic DNA was extracted from the blood cell samples with the Qiagen DNeasy Blood Extraction Kit. The material sequenced was PBMCs. This clonotype was sampled from a man aged 45-65 years in good health and CMV-seronegative. Here the chain combines TRBV25-1 and TRBJ2-1; 8 middle bases align to TRBD2. The DNA reads as follows: TGTGCCAGCCGCATTTTAGGAGCGGGAGTAGACTACAATGAGCAGTTCTTC. Its translation reads: CASRILGAGVDYNEQFF.